Listed below are T cell receptor beta chains from one sample, sequenced in a study of blood T cell repertoires in COVID-19. The repertoire was sequenced with immunoSEQ multiplex PCR; TCRdb's copy has only in-frame clones and lacks some. The table has a few hundred thousand clones, about nine tenths seen once. What was sequenced was PBMCs or T cells enriched from blood (not recorded which). The receptors come from a human donor in a cohort exposed to, infected with or recovered from COVID-19 (not recorded which). The donor label of this sample is uncertain. The CDR3 runs from the conserved cysteine through the conserved F or W. D genes are given only for firm matches.

j_call v_call d_call cdr3_nt cdr3_aa
TRBJ2-1 TRBV7-9 TRBD2 TGTGCCAGCAGCTCTTCTAGCGGGAAGAATGAGCAGTTCTTC CASSSSSGKNEQFF
TRBJ2-1 TRBV11-3 TRBD2 TGTGCCAGCAGCGTCTCCGGGACTAGCGGGGGTACGGATGAGCAGTTCTTC CASSVSGTSGGTDEQFF
TRBJ1-3 TRBV6-5 NA TGTGCCAGCAGATCGGGAGGGTTGGGGAACACCATATATTTT CASRSGGLGNTIYF
TRBJ2-7 TRBV5-6 TRBD1 TGTGCCAGCAGCTCCGGGACAGCCTACGAGCAGTACTTC CASSSGTAYEQYF
TRBJ2-2 TRBV6-5 NA TGTGCCAGCACGACCCCCCGGGTTACCGGGGAGCTGTTTTTT CASTTPRVTGELFF
TRBJ2-6 TRBV18 NA TGTGCCAGCTCCCCCACGACGGACTCGATCTCTGGGGCCAACGTCCTGACTTTC CASSPTTDSISGANVLTF
TRBJ1-2 TRBV19 TRBD1 TGTGCCAGTAGTATAACACGAGACAGGGGGCCTGGCTACACCTTC CASSITRDRGPGYTF
TRBJ1-1 TRBV25-1 TRBD1 TGTGCCAGCAGTGAACCGGGACAGGGAAACACTGAAGCTTTCTTT CASSEPGQGNTEAFF
TRBJ1-2 TRBV3-1/TRBV3-2 NA TGTGCCAGCAGCCAAGTCGGGGGAACGGCCTATGGCTACACCTTC CASSQVGGTAYGYTF
TRBJ1-5 TRBV19 TRBD1 TGTGCCAGTACCCTCCGGGGGACAGGGGGCTTTCAGCCCCAGCATTTT CASTLRGTGGFQPQHF